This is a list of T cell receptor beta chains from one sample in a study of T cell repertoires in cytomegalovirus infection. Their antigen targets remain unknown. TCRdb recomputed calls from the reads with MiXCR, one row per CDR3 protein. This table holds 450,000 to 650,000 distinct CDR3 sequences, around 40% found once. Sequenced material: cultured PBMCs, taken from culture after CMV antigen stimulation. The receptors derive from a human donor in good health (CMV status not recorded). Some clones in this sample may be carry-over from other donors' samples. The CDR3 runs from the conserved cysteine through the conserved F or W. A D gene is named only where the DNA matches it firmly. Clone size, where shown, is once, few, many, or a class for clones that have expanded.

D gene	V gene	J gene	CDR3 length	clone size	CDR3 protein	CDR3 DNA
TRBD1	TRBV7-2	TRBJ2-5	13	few	CASSLWDRETQYF	TGTGCCAGCAGCCTCTGGGACAGAGAGACCCAGTACTTC
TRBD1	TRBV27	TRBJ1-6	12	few	CATGQRNSPLHF	TGTGCCACGGGACAGCGTAATTCACCCCTCCACTTT
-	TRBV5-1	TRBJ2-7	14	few	CASSLGSVIYEQYF	TGCGCCAGCAGCTTGGGTTCAGTCATCTACGAGCAGTACTTC
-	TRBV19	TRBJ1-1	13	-	CASSTTVNTEAFF	TGTGCCAGCAGTACGACAGTCAACACTGAAGCTTTCTTT
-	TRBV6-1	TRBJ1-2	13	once	CASIPSGSYGYTF	TGTGCCAGCATACCGTCCGGGAGCTATGGCTACACCTTC
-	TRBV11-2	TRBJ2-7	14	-	CASSWDRLPYEQYF	TGTGCCAGCAGCTGGGACCGCTTGCCCTACGAGCAGTACTTC
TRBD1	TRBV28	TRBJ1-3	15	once	CASSSGQGTGNTIYF	TGTGCCAGCAGTTCGGGACAGGGGACTGGAAACACCATATATTTT
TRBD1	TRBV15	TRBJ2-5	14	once	CATSPGTARETQYF	TGTGCCACCAGCCCCGGGACAGCGCGGGAGACCCAGTACTTC
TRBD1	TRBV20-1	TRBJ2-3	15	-	CSASPPDRSSDTQYF	TGCAGTGCGTCTCCCCCGGACAGGTCCTCAGATACGCAGTATTTT
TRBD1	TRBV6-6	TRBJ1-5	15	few	CASRPRTGLNQPQHF	TGTGCCAGCAGACCGAGGACAGGTCTCAATCAGCCCCAGCATTTT
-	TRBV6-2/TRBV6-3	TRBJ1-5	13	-	CASSYDTYQPQHF	TGTGCCAGCAGTTATGATACTTATCAGCCCCAGCATTTT
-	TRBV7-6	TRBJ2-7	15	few	CASSKNPGRAYEQYF	TGTGCCAGCAGCAAAAACCCCGGACGGGCCTACGAGCAGTACTTC
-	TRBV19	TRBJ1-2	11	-	CASRTVSGYTF	TGTGCCAGCCGGACCGTAAGCGGCTACACCTTC
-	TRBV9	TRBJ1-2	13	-	CASSNRMPGGYTF	TGTGCCAGCAGCAACAGAATGCCCGGCGGCTACACCTTC
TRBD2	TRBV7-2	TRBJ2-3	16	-	CASSPTLAGGLYTQYF	TGTGCCAGCAGCCCGACTCTAGCGGGGGGGCTGTATACGCAGTATTTT
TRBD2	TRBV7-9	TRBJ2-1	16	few	CASSPQTSGSPNEQFF	TGTGCCAGCAGCCCCCAGACTAGCGGGAGTCCCAATGAGCAGTTCTTC
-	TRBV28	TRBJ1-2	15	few	CASTPPGRSTYGYTF	TGTGCCAGCACCCCCCCAGGGCGGTCCACCTATGGCTACACCTTC
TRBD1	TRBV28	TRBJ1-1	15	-	CASSFTRQGGTEAFF	TGTGCCAGCAGTTTCACGCGACAGGGGGGCACTGAAGCTTTCTTT
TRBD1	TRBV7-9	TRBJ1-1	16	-	CASSPPGQGPHTEAFF	TGTGCCAGCAGCCCTCCCGGACAGGGCCCCCACACTGAAGCTTTCTTT
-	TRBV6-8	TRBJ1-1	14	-	CATYRGGLVTEAFF	TGTGCCACCTATCGCGGGGGTCTGGTAACTGAAGCTTTCTTT
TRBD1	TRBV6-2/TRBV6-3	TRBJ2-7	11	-	CASSGPGTGIF	TGTGCCAGCAGTGGGCCCGGGACAGGTATCTTC
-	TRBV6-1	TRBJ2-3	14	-	CASSYPAIRDTQYF	TGTGCCAGCAGTTACCCCGCTATCCGAGATACGCAGTATTTT
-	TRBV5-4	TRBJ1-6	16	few	CASSLGRGTYNSPLHF	TGTGCCAGCAGCTTGGGGCGGGGGACGTATAATTCACCCCTCCACTTT
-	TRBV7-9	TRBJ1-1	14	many	CASSLDPANTEAFF	TGTGCCAGCAGCTTAGATCCAGCAAACACTGAAGCTTTCTTT
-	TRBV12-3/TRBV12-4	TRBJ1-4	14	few	CASSLTGRLEKLFF	TGTGCCAGCAGTTTAACCGGCCGTCTGGAAAAACTGTTTTTT
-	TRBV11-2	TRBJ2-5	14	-	CASSLSTPVGTQYF	TGTGCCAGCAGCTTAAGCACCCCGGTCGGGACCCAGTACTTC
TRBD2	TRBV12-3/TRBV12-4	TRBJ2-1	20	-	CASSLGSGTSGRGVYNEQFF	TGTGCCAGCAGTTTAGGGTCCGGGACTAGCGGGAGAGGGGTCTACAATGAGCAGTTCTTC
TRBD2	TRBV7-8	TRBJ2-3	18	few	CASSPWTSGSLLTDTQYF	TGTGCCAGCAGCCCCTGGACTAGCGGGAGCTTACTCACAGATACGCAGTATTTT
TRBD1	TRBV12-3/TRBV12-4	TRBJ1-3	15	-	CASSLGRGHGNTIYF	TGTGCCAGCAGTTTGGGCAGGGGGCATGGAAACACCATATATTTT
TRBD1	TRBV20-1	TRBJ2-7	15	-	CSATTGNDGFYEQYF	TGCAGTGCAACGACAGGGAATGATGGGTTCTACGAGCAGTACTTC
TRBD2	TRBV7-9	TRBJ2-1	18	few	CASSLYPGGQGPYNEQFF	TGTGCCAGCAGCTTATACCCGGGGGGGCAGGGTCCCTACAATGAGCAGTTCTTC
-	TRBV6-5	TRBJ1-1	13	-	CASRGGLDTEAFF	TGTGCCAGCAGAGGCGGCCTGGACACTGAAGCTTTCTTT
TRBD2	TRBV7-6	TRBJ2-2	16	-	CASSLVPGLDTGELFF	TGTGCCAGCAGCTTAGTACCGGGACTAGACACCGGGGAGCTGTTTTTT
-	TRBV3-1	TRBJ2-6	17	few	CASSQGAPSSGANVLTF	TGTGCCAGCAGCCAGGGGGCCCCTAGCTCTGGGGCCAACGTCCTGACTTTC
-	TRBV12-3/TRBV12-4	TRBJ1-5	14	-	CASSLRGRDQPQHF	TGTGCCAGCAGTTTACGGGGACGGGATCAGCCCCAGCATTTT
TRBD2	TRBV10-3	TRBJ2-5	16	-	CAISESGTSPPETQYF	TGTGCCATCAGTGAGTCCGGGACTAGTCCACCGGAGACCCAGTACTTC
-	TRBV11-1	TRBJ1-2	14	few	CASSRGRVSDGYTF	TGTGCCAGCAGCCGCGGTCGGGTATCGGATGGCTACACCTTC
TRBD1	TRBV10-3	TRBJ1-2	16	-	CAINTPGQGGNYGYTF	TGTGCCATCAACACTCCGGGACAGGGAGGAAACTATGGCTACACCTTC
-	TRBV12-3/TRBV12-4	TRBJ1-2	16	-	CASSTMTGPQAPGYTF	TGTGCCAGCAGCACCATGACAGGCCCCCAAGCCCCTGGCTACACCTTC
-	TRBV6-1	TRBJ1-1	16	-	CASSYGGGGMNTEAFF	TGTGCCAGCAGTTACGGGGGGGGGGGGATGAACACTGAAGCTTTCTTT
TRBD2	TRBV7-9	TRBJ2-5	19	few	CASSSTAGLAGAQGETQYF	TGTGCCAGCAGCTCAACTGCGGGACTAGCGGGAGCCCAAGGGGAGACCCAGTACTTC
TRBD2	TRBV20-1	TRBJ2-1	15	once	CSAFAGTSGRNEQFF	TGCAGTGCCTTCGCCGGGACTAGCGGGAGGAATGAGCAGTTCTTC
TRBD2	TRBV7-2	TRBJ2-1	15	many	CASSPTSGYYNEQFF	TGTGCCAGCAGCCCAACTAGCGGCTACTACAATGAGCAGTTCTTC
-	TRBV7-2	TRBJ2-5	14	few	CASRGPSYQETQYF	TGTGCCAGCAGGGGGCCTTCGTACCAAGAGACCCAGTACTTC
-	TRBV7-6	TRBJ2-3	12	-	CASGTNTGYQYF	TGTGCCAGCGGGACGAACACGGGATACCAGTATTTT
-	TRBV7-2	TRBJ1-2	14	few	CASSFLVTDSGYTF	TGTGCCAGCAGCTTCCTCGTGACAGATAGTGGCTACACCTTC
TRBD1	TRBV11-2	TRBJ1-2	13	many	CASSPTGDYGYTF	TGTGCCAGCAGCCCGACAGGGGACTATGGCTACACCTTC
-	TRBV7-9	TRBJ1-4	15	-	CASSPYRATNEKLFF	TGTGCCAGCAGCCCCTATCGGGCTACTAATGAAAAACTGTTTTTT
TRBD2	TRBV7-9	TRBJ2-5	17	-	CASSPSGGGGQEETQYF	TGTGCCAGCAGCCCCAGTGGGGGCGGGGGGCAGGAAGAGACCCAGTACTTC
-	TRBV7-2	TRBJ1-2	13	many	CASSPWVSYGYTF	TGTGCCAGCAGCCCGTGGGTCTCCTATGGCTACACCTTC
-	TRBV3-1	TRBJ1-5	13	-	CASSQDEVQPQHF	TGTGCCAGCAGCCAAGATGAGGTTCAGCCCCAGCATTTT
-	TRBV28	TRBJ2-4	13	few	CASSLPGAGIQYF	TGTGCCAGCAGTTTGCCGGGGGCTGGGATTCAGTACTTC
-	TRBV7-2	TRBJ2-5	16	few	CASSLKGLHEMETQYF	TGTGCCAGCAGCTTAAAGGGACTCCACGAGATGGAGACCCAGTACTTC
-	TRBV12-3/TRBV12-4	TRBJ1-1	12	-	CASSPRVTEAFF	TGTGCCAGCAGTCCTCGGGTCACTGAAGCTTTCTTT